A single sample is the source of the 6 T cell receptor beta chains below, sequenced in a study of T cells after yellow fever vaccination. TCRdb used MiXCR to reprocess the 5' RACE reads, holding one entry per CDR3 protein. The sample consists of some 320,000 distinct CDR3 sequences, about 10% of them appearing once. The specimen comprised CD4+ T cells sorted from PBMCs, sampled 45 days after the yellow fever booster vaccination. The receptors were gathered from a man aged 18 to 35 who received the YFV17D yellow fever vaccine.

The chain links TRBV27 to TRBJ2-1, with TRBD2 identical over 9 bases. Germline CDR1 reads MNHEY; CDR2 reads SMNVEV (reference sequence). V lost 2 bases and J lost 4; bases outside the gene matches: 3. This CDR3 spans 15 amino acids. The CDR3, as DNA: TGTGCCAGCAGTTTAATAGCGGGGGATTACAATGAGCAGTTCTTC. Amino acids: CASSLIAGDYNEQFF.

In this sample, this clonotype turned up many times. The chain joins TRBV5-1 to TRBJ1-5; 9 nucleotides align to TRBD1. CDR1 and CDR2 from the germline V gene are SGHRS and YFSETQ. V lost 1 base, J lost 4 bases, and 9 bases stayed unmatched. The CDR3 is 17 amino acids. CDR3 coding DNA: TGCGCCAGCAGCTTGCCCTCGACAGGGGGTCGAAATCAGCCCCAGCATTTT. Protein sequence: CASSLPSTGGRNQPQHF.

This clonotype was counted a few times. The gene calls are TRBV7-2 and TRBJ1-2, with 10 nucleotides matching TRBD1. This CDR3 is built from 19 residues. With 7 bases clipped from V and 0 bases from J, the junction kept 17 bases outside the gene matches. CDR1 and CDR2 from the germline V gene are SGHTA and FQGNSA. CDR3 loop: CASTRLTGTGATPNYGYTF. The CDR3 DNA is TGTGCCAGCACGAGACTCACGGGGACAGGGGCGACCCCTAACTATGGCTACACCTTC.

The rearrangement joins TRBV20-1 to TRBJ2-7, with TRBD1 identical over 10 bases. V gave up 5 bases and J gave up 6 bases; unmatched junction bases: 4. The CDR3 runs to 12 residues. The germline CDR1 and CDR2 sequences are DFQATT and SNEGSKA (reference sequence). In DNA, the CDR3 is TGCAGTGCTGGGACAGGGGTGGGCGAGCAGTACTTC. Protein product: CSAGTGVGEQYF.

The chain recombines TRBV5-1 with TRBJ2-1; D ambiguous. Germline CDR1 and CDR2: SGHRS and YFSETQ. This CDR3 is built from 14 residues. V was pared by 1 base and J by 6 bases, with 11 bases between. CDR3 DNA: TGCGCCAGCAGCTTGATTGGGAAGGGCAATGAGCAGTTCTTC. It specifies CASSLIGKGNEQFF. Full variable domain (missing parts from reference TRBV5-1 and TRBJ2-1): KAGVTQTPRYLIKTRGQQVTLSCSPISGHRSVSWYQQTPGQGLQFLFEYFSETQRNKGNFPGRFSGRQFSNSRSEMNVSTLELGDSALYLCASSLIGKGNEQFFGPGTRLTVL.

This chain joins TRBV6-1 and TRBJ1-2, with a weak D call TRBD1 (5 bases). Germline CDR1 MNHNS, CDR2 SASEGT. The CDR3 has 12 amino acids. V shed 4 bases and J shed 7 bases, with 10 bases lying between them. CDR3: CASSGGSGGYTF. CDR3 DNA sequence: TGTGCCAGCAGTGGGGGGTCAGGTGGCTACACCTTC.